The 19 T cell receptor beta chains below were found in one sample sequenced in a study of T cell repertoires in cytomegalovirus infection. No antigen has been identified for these receptors. TCRdb reprocessed the reads via MiXCR and lists one record per CDR3 protein. The table includes about 110,000 distinct CDR3 sequences, roughly 30% detected once. The specimen comprised CD8+ T cells from cultured PBMCs, sampled from culture after CMV antigen stimulation. The receptors come from a human donor in good health (CMV status not recorded). Some clones in this sample may be carry-over from other donors' samples.

The chain joins TRBV12-3 or TRBV12-4 to TRBJ2-1; tentatively, D is TRBD2 (5 bases). Trimming cost V 7 bases and J 0 bases, with 13 bases left between them. The CDR3 consists of 15 residues. The CDR3 DNA follows: TGTGCCAGCATCCTAGCCAGCCTCTCCTACAATGAGCAGTTCTTC. It encodes CASILASLSYNEQFF.

The CDR3 sequence is CASRTGVEQYF. The CDR3 coding sequence is TGTGCCAGCAGGACAGGGGTCGAGCAGTACTTC. This chain links TRBV6-2 or TRBV6-3 with TRBJ2-7, with 8 bases identical to TRBD1. V was clipped by 6 bases and J by 6 bases; unmatched bases: 1. Germline V gene data show CDR1 as MNHEY and CDR2 as SVGEGT. The CDR3 covers 11 residues.

The chain links TRBV10-3 to TRBJ2-1, with 11 bases that match TRBD2. The CDR3 is made up of 14 amino acids. Trimming took 6 bases from V and 4 from J; bases not matched to a gene: 2. Looked up from germline, CDR1 is ENHRY and CDR2 is SYGVKD. CDR3: CAISGTSGYNEQFF. The CDR3 DNA reads as TGTGCCATCAGCGGGACTAGCGGATACAATGAGCAGTTCTTC.

The CDR3 DNA reads as TGTGCCAGTAGTATGCCGGCAGGGGCAGATACGCAGTATTTT. Amino acids: CASSMPAGADTQYF. J is TRBJ2-3 and V is TRBV19, with D perhaps matching TRBD1 (6 bases). The CDR3 contains 14 residues. Germline V CDR1 and CDR2: LNHDA, SQIVND (reference sequence). V was clipped by 3 bases and J by 4 bases, with 11 bases between them.

There are a few counts of this clonotype. The genes are TRBV29-1 and TRBJ2-1, with TRBD2 matching 8 bases. Germline V gene sequence: CDR1 SQVTM, CDR2 ANQGSEA. CDR3 length: 13 residues. Trimming removed 8 bases from V and 0 bases from J; junction bases left unmatched: 3. CDR3 region: CSSRGDSYNEQFF. CDR3 sequence (DNA): TGCAGCTCGCGGGGGGACTCCTACAATGAGCAGTTCTTC.

The rearrangement joins TRBV6-1 to TRBJ1-1; tentatively, D is TRBD1 (6 bases). V was clipped by 6 bases and J by 7 bases, with 15 bases between them. The CDR3 runs to 13 residues. CDR1 is MNHNS, CDR2 SASEGT, per germline. This chain's CDR3 is CASSPGTKGEAFF. CDR3 in DNA: TGTGCCAGCAGCCCCGGGACAAAGGGTGAAGCTTTCTTT.

The rearrangement joins TRBV6-5 to TRBJ2-7, with D unresolved. Looked up from germline, CDR1 is MNHEY and CDR2 is SVGAGI. V was trimmed by 6 bases and J by 3 bases, leaving 15 bases between them. The CDR3 extends over 14 amino acids. The CDR3 region has the DNA TGTGCCAGCAGCGAAAAATGGGTCGACTACGAGCAGTACTTC. Residues: CASSEKWVDYEQYF.

In nucleotides, the CDR3 is TGCGCCAGCACCAAAGTCGAAGCGCAAGAGACCCAGTACTTC. Translated, it gives CASTKVEAQETQYF. The chain is built from TRBV10-2 and TRBJ2-5, with no clear D. Trimming stripped 7 bases from V and 2 bases from J, with 14 bases between. The CDR3 is 14 residues long. The V gene's germline CDR1 is WSHSY and CDR2 SAAADI.

The chain has TRBV2 and TRBJ2-3; D is possibly TRBD1 (5 bases). The ends were cut back, 3 bases at V and 1 base at J, with 8 bases in the middle. The CDR3 covers 14 residues. Germline-derived CDR1 and CDR2 are SNHLY and FYNNEI. CDR3 in amino acids: CASSDGAGTDTQYF. As DNA, the CDR3 is TGTGCCAGCAGTGATGGGGCGGGCACAGATACGCAGTATTTT.

The table lists this clonotype with many counts. V gene TRBV7-6 combines with J gene TRBJ1-3; D call uncertain. V was clipped by 2 bases and J by 0 bases, with 14 bases between them. The CDR3 is 17 residues long. Per the germline V gene, CDR1 is SGHVS and CDR2 is FNYEAQ. The DNA of the CDR3 is TGTGCCAGCAGCTTAAGGATCAATCTATACTCTGGAAACACCATATATTTT. It is translated as CASSLRINLYSGNTIYF.

This clonotype was detected only a few times. The chain couples TRBV11-2 to TRBJ2-7, with D maybe TRBD2 (5 bases). Trimming cost V 3 bases and J 1 base, with 16 bases left between them. CDR1 is SGHAT, CDR2 FQNNGV, per germline. CDR3 length equals 16 residues. The chain's CDR3 is CASSLAPDGMSYEQYF. The DNA for the CDR3 is TGTGCCAGCAGCTTGGCCCCGGACGGGATGTCCTACGAGCAGTACTTC.

The chain uses TRBV7-9 and TRBJ1-6; a possible D gene is TRBD1 (5 bases). This CDR3 spans 13 amino acids. V was clipped by 7 bases and J by 9 bases, with 13 bases between them. Germline V gene lookup returns CDR1 SEHNR and CDR2 FQNEAQ (reference sequence). The CDR3 nucleotides read TGTGCCAGCACCCGACTCGGGGGTTCACCCCTCCACTTT. Translated, it gives CASTRLGGSPLHF.

The J gene is TRBJ2-2, the V gene TRBV28; D is ambiguous. Germline V gives CDR1 MDHEN, CDR2 SYDVKM. The CDR3 is made up of 15 amino acids. V lost 5 bases and J 1 base, leaving 11 bases between the germline ends. The CDR3, as DNA: TGTGCCAGCAGTCAAGTCGGCCTGAACACCGGGGAGCTGTTTTTT. This gives the protein CASSQVGLNTGELFF.

This clonotype has at least ten counts. The V call is TRBV12-3 or TRBV12-4, the J call TRBJ1-3; TRBD1 aligns across 7 bases. J gave up 5 bases and V 7 bases, and 5 bases lay outside the gene matches. The CDR3 length is 13 residues. CDR3 bases: TGTGCCAGCACCACGACAGGGCGAAACACCATATATTTT. Translation: CASTTTGRNTIYF.

This rearrangement joins TRBV7-6 to TRBJ2-5; D gene ambiguous. This CDR3 spans 13 amino acids. Germline V gene sequence: CDR1 SGHVS, CDR2 FNYEAQ. V was trimmed by 2 bases and J by 0 bases, leaving 4 bases between them. As DNA, the CDR3 is TGTGCCAGCAGCTTAACCAACCAAGAGACCCAGTACTTC. Translating it yields CASSLTNQETQYF. The whole variable domain, filled in from reference TRBV7-6 and TRBJ2-5, reads GAGVSQSPRYKVTKRGQDVALRCDPISGHVSLYWYRQALGQGPEFLTYFNYEAQQDKSGLPNDRFSAERPEGSISTLTIQRTEQRDSAMYRCASSLTNQETQYFGPGTRLLVL.

This clonotype came up once. With a much larger clone just one base away, this may be a read error. This chain joins TRBV4-1 and TRBJ2-7, with D perhaps matching TRBD2 (6 bases). The CDR3 extends over 15 amino acids. The germline V gene has CDR1 MGHRA and CDR2 YSYEKL. Here the CDR3 reads CANSQGGAASYEQYF. The CDR3 coding sequence is TGCGCCAACAGCCAAGGAGGGGCAGCTTCCTACGAGCAGTACTTC.

The V and J genes are TRBV4-1 and TRBJ2-1; 11 bases agree with TRBD2. V was clipped by 4 bases and J by 4 bases; unmatched bases: 15. The CDR3 contains 19 residues. CDR1 is MGHRA, CDR2 YSYEKL, per germline. As DNA, the CDR3 is TGCGCCAGCAGCCCGACGACTAGCGGGGAGCCAAACTTATACAATGAGCAGTTCTTC. This encodes CASSPTTSGEPNLYNEQFF.

Turning to this clonotype: A clone one base away is much larger, so this may be a read error. The chain has TRBV7-6 and TRBJ2-3; TRBD2 is a possible D gene (6 bases). CDR3 length: 16 amino acids. Germline V gene lookup returns CDR1 SGHVS and CDR2 FNYEAQ. The CDR3 DNA reads as TGTGTCAGCAGCTTAGCGTGGAGGGATGGCACAGATACGCAGTATTTT. Protein sequence: CVSSLAWRDGTDTQYF.

The chain employs TRBV15 and TRBJ2-7; unclear D gene. The CDR3 extends over 12 amino acids. Looked up from germline, CDR1 is LNHNV and CDR2 is YYDKDF (reference sequence). V was clipped by 0 bases and J by 4 bases, with 4 bases between them. The CDR3 protein is CATSRDFYEQYF. The CDR3 DNA sequence: TGTGCCACCAGCAGAGATTTTTACGAGCAGTACTTC. The whole variable domain, filled in from reference TRBV15 and TRBJ2-7, reads DAMVIQNPRYQVTQFGKPVTLSCSQTLNHNVMYWYQQKSSQAPKLLFHYYDKDFNNEADTPDNFQSRRPNTSFCFLDIRSPGLGDTAMYLCATSRDFYEQYFGPGTRLTVT.